The sequence of this T cell receptor (beta chain) was determined in a study of OX40 agonist ivuxolimab in advanced cancers. Study findings and constraints: More expanded clones were found, on average, in CD8+ than in CD4+ T cells. Clonal expansion by week 6 occurred in CD4+ and CD8+ blood T cells (at 0.1 to 3.0 mg/kg).

Of note for this clone: Its target is unknown.

In germline, CDR1 is SGHRS, CDR2 YFSETQ. This CDR3 contains 10 residues. V lost 4 bases and J 4 bases, leaving 0 bases between the germline ends. Using immunoSEQ multiplex PCR, the repertoire was profiled, and TCRdb retains in-frame clones only, with some absent. This sample carries 65,000 to 85,000 clones, more than 85% of them seen once, and the ten largest clones take over 6%. Patients were ineligible given autoimmune disease history or systemic immunosuppression. This sample comprised CD4+ or CD8+ T cells sorted from blood, obtained in a trial of the OX40 agonist ivuxolimab. The genes are TRBV5-1 and TRBJ1-5; no definite D call. The receptor was derived from an adult with an advanced solid tumor such as melanoma, head and neck, liver or kidney cancer. The CDR3 sequence is CASSNQPQHF. The CDR3, as DNA: TGCGCCAGCAGCAATCAGCCCCAGCATTTT.